Sequencing of this T cell receptor (beta chain) was carried out in a study of patients and donors after allogeneic stem cell transplantation. Each CDR3 protein gets one entry after TCRdb re-called the RT-PCR reads with MiXCR. The sample carries fewer than 12,000 distinct CDR3 sequences, roughly a fifth recorded once. Input material: blood, either unsorted or a sorted T cell fraction (not recorded which). The clonotype was recovered from a human donor who was either an allogeneic HSCT recipient or a stem cell or donor lymphocyte infusion donor (not recorded which). It is not recorded whose cells these are; they may come from a transplant donor.

The CDR3 here is CASSLEGQSLEQYF. CDR3 sequence (DNA): TGTGCCAGCAGCTTGGAGGGACAGAGCCTCGAGCAGTACTTC. The chain employs TRBV5-5 and TRBJ2-7; 7 bases match TRBD1. The CDR3 has 14 amino acids. J gave up 6 bases and V 0 bases, and 6 bases lay outside the gene matches. Germline values: CDR1 SGHKS, CDR2 YYEKEE (reference sequence).